A selection of T cell receptor beta chains follows, all from one sample in a study of blood T cell repertoires in COVID-19. The method was immunoSEQ multiplex PCR; TCRdb's version includes in-frame clones alone and lacks a portion of them. Of 250,000 or so clones detected, approximately 84% appear once; the ten largest clones hold around 2%. What was sequenced was peripheral blood. These receptors came from an elderly woman with acute or convalescent COVID-19. Both conserved end residues are part of each CDR3. D genes are given only for firm matches. Clone size appears in some rows only: once, few, many, or a class for an expanded clone.

TRBV7-2	-	TRBD2	TRBJ2-7	17	TGTGCCAGCAGCTCGCAGCTCGGACTAGCGGGGGGGGTCGAGCAGTACTTC	CASSSQLGLAGGVEQYF
TRBV6-6	-	TRBD1	TRBJ2-3	14	TGTGCCAGCAGTCGGGACAGGGCGGCGGATACGCAGTATTTT	CASSRDRAADTQYF
TRBV28	-	-	TRBJ1-2	14	TGTGCCAGCAGTTTATTAGGGAGGGGGGATGGCTACACCTTC	CASSLLGRGDGYTF
TRBV19	-	TRBD1	TRBJ1-2	16	TGTGCCAGTAGTATATCCACCGGGACAGCTAACTATGGCTACACCTTC	CASSISTGTANYGYTF
TRBV2	once	-	TRBJ1-2	12	TGTGCCAGCAGTCCTAGTAACTATGGCTACACCTTC	CASSPSNYGYTF
TRBV4-1	once	-	TRBJ1-6	15	TGCGCCAGCAGCCTGCGGGCCTTAGATAATTCACCCCTCCACTTT	CASSLRALDNSPLHF
TRBV7-2	-	-	TRBJ1-1	16	TGTGCCAGCAGCCCCCAACAGGGTAGGGGGAACACTGAAGCTTTCTTT	CASSPQQGRGNTEAFF
TRBV5-1	-	TRBD1	TRBJ2-1	15	TGCGCCAGCAGCGATAACCCGGGACAGGGGAGTGAGCAGTTCTTC	CASSDNPGQGSEQFF
TRBV11-1	-	-	TRBJ2-4	13	TGTGCCAGCAGTATGACAGAGTCGAACATTCAGTACTTC	CASSMTESNIQYF
TRBV7-2	few	-	TRBJ2-5	14	TGTGCCAGCAGCTTAGTACCGGGGGTGGAGACCCAGTACTTC	CASSLVPGVETQYF
TRBV28	-	-	TRBJ1-1	14	TGTGCCAGCAGTTCCCCGGGACAGAACACTGAAGCTTTCTTT	CASSSPGQNTEAFF
TRBV7-2	-	-	TRBJ2-6	18	TGTGCCAGCAGCTTAATTGTTGGGGGCGGCGCTGGGGCCAACGTCCTGACTTTC	CASSLIVGGGAGANVLTF
TRBV6-2/TRBV6-3	-	TRBD2	TRBJ2-1	17	TGTGCCAGCAGTTACTCGTATAGCGGGGGTTCCTACAATGAGCAGTTCTTC	CASSYSYSGGSYNEQFF
TRBV24-1	few	-	TRBJ2-7	18	TGTGCCACCAGTGATTTGCCCGGCGCGGCGGAGCCTAAATACGAGCAGTACTTC	CATSDLPGAAEPKYEQYF
TRBV5-6	-	TRBD2	TRBJ2-1	18	TGTGCCAGCATTCCCCGTATAGCGGGAGTTTTATACGGGGGTGAGCAGTTCTTC	CASIPRIAGVLYGGEQFF
TRBV5-1	-	-	TRBJ1-2	15	TGCGCCAGCAGCTTACCGGGACAAGCTAACTATGGCTACACCTTC	CASSLPGQANYGYTF
TRBV20-1	-	-	TRBJ1-2	11	TGCAGTGCTAGCAACAGGGCCGGCTACACCTTC	CSASNRAGYTF
TRBV7-6	-	-	TRBJ1-6	15	TGTGCCAGCAGCTTAGGACAGAGATTTAATTCACCCCTCCACTTT	CASSLGQRFNSPLHF
TRBV21-1	-	-	TRBJ2-7	15	TGTGCCAGCAGCGCCCTCCGTGGGACTAGCGATGAGCAGTACTTC	CASSALRGTSDEQYF
TRBV4-2	-	TRBD1	TRBJ1-2	15	TGTGCCAGCAGCCAAGATCAAGGGACAGGTGGAGGCTACACCTTC	CASSQDQGTGGGYTF
TRBV7-3	-	-	TRBJ2-2	17	TGTGCCAGCAGCTCCCAGCCCCCAGGGGCGAACACCGGGGAGCTGTTTTTT	CASSSQPPGANTGELFF
TRBV6-5	-	-	TRBJ2-7	13	TGTGCCAGCTCCTATGTCCCCGCCTACGAGCAGTACTTC	CASSYVPAYEQYF
TRBV7-2	-	TRBD1	TRBJ1-3	16	TGTGCCAGCAGTTCACAGGGGCCGGGGTCTGGAAACACCATATATTTT	CASSSQGPGSGNTIYF
TRBV18	-	-	TRBJ2-1	14	TGTGCCAGCACTCGGACATCCGGAAGGGATGAGCAGTTCTTC	CASTRTSGRDEQFF
TRBV5-3	-	TRBD1	TRBJ2-4	19	TGTGCCAGAAGCGCAACGGGACAGGTTCCCATCTTAGCCAAAAACATTCAGTACTTC	CARSATGQVPILAKNIQYF
TRBV6-1	-	TRBD2	TRBJ2-1	16	TGTGCCAGCAGTGTTGGACTAGCGGGGCCCTACAATGAGCAGTTCTTC	CASSVGLAGPYNEQFF
TRBV3-1/TRBV3-2	-	-	TRBJ1-4	14	TGTGCCAGCAGCCACCGCGGAAATAATGAAAAACTGTTTTTT	CASSHRGNNEKLFF
TRBV5-1	-	TRBD2	TRBJ2-5	14	TGCGCCAGCAGCCCGTGGAGCGGGGAAGAGACCCAGTACTTC	CASSPWSGEETQYF
TRBV7-2	-	TRBD1	TRBJ1-2	15	TGTGCCAGCAGCTTGGTTGGGACAGCTAAGGGCGGCTACACCTTC	CASSLVGTAKGGYTF
TRBV13	-	-	TRBJ2-5	13	TGTGCCAGCAGCTTAAAGCTCCAAGAGACCCAGTACTTC	CASSLKLQETQYF
TRBV28	-	TRBD1	TRBJ1-1	15	TGTGCCAGCAACCTACCGGGACAGAGCAACACTGAAGCTTTCTTT	CASNLPGQSNTEAFF
TRBV7-2	-	-	TRBJ2-3	15	TGTGCCAGCAGCTTAAGTCAGTGGGCCACAGATACGCAGTATTTT	CASSLSQWATDTQYF
TRBV30	-	-	TRBJ1-2	11	TGTGCCTGGAACGCGGGGGGAGGCTACACCTTC	CAWNAGGGYTF
TRBV12-3/TRBV12-4	once	-	TRBJ2-1	12	TGTGCCAGCAGTTTAGGAGGCAATGAGCAGTTCTTC	CASSLGGNEQFF
TRBV12-5	-	-	TRBJ2-2	17	TGTGCTAGTGGTTTCGGCCGGAGTTACGGGAACACCGGGGAGCTGTTTTTT	CASGFGRSYGNTGELFF
TRBV30	-	TRBD1	TRBJ2-7	13	TGTGCCTGGAGTGTTCAGGGGGCCTACGAGCAGTACTTC	CAWSVQGAYEQYF
TRBV5-1	-	-	TRBJ1-1	15	TGCGCCAGCAGCTTCGGACCTGCGGGGGACACTGAAGCTTTCTTT	CASSFGPAGDTEAFF
TRBV7-9	-	-	TRBJ2-7	11	TGTGCCAGCAGCTTAGCCAGAGAGCAGTACTTC	CASSLAREQYF
TRBV5-1	-	TRBD1	TRBJ1-1	16	TGCGCCAGCAGCAAAGGGACAGGTGAATTGAACACTGAAGCTTTCTTT	CASSKGTGELNTEAFF
TRBV7-9	-	-	TRBJ2-3	15	TGTGCCAGCAGCACGCGGGGCCCGAGCACAGATACGCAGTATTTT	CASSTRGPSTDTQYF
TRBV29-1	-	-	TRBJ1-1	13	TGCAGCGTTGCGGGGAAGAGAGGCACTGAAGCTTTCTTT	CSVAGKRGTEAFF
TRBV6-5	-	-	TRBJ2-1	15	TGTGCCAGCAGTCAGGGGTCAGGGAACTACAATGAGCAGTTCTTC	CASSQGSGNYNEQFF
TRBV7-9	few	TRBD1	TRBJ2-5	15	TGTGCCAGCAGCTTTACACAGGGGGCGGAGGAGACCCAGTACTTC	CASSFTQGAEETQYF
TRBV28	-	TRBD2	TRBJ2-1	16	TGTGCCAGCGGACTACTAGCGGGAGTGTCCTACAATGAGCAGTTCTTC	CASGLLAGVSYNEQFF
TRBV3-1/TRBV3-2	-	TRBD2	TRBJ2-1	21	TGTGCCAGCAGCCAAGAGGGGGTTGGGGCTAGCGGGAGGCAGAAATACAATGAGCAGTTCTTC	CASSQEGVGASGRQKYNEQFF
TRBV5-1	-	TRBD1	TRBJ2-7	14	TGCGCCAGCAGCTTGGCAGCAGGGGGCTACGAGCAGTACTTC	CASSLAAGGYEQYF
TRBV7-3	-	-	TRBJ1-5	13	TGTGCCAGCAGCTTAGGACTTAGTCAGCCCCAGCATTTT	CASSLGLSQPQHF
TRBV18	-	TRBD1	TRBJ2-7	13	TGTGCCAGCTCAGATGGACAGGGATACGAGCAGTACTTC	CASSDGQGYEQYF
TRBV11-1	-	TRBD2	TRBJ2-1	11	TGTGCCAGCAGCTTGGGGGGGGAGCAGTTCTTC	CASSLGGEQFF
TRBV19	-	-	TRBJ1-1	15	TGTGCCAGTAGTTGGCCGGGACAACTAGACACTGAAGCTTTCTTT	CASSWPGQLDTEAFF
TRBV5-5	-	TRBD2	TRBJ2-5	15	TGTGCCAGCAGTTACCGGGAGGGGGGCGGAGAGACCCAGTACTTC	CASSYREGGGETQYF
TRBV3-1/TRBV3-2	-	TRBD2	TRBJ2-5	15	TGTGCCAGCATGCTGGGACTAGCGGGAGCAGAGACCCAGTACTTC	CASMLGLAGAETQYF
TRBV6-2/TRBV6-3	-	TRBD2	TRBJ2-2	15	TGTGCCAGCCGCCCTAGCGGGCGCAACACCGGGGAGCTGTTTTTT	CASRPSGRNTGELFF
TRBV6-2/TRBV6-3	-	-	TRBJ1-5	17	TGTGCCAGCAGTAGCCCCAGGGGCAGGGCAAGCAATCAGCCCCAGCATTTT	CASSSPRGRASNQPQHF